Listed here are 22 T cell receptor beta chains from one sample, sequenced in a study of control samples from healthy donors and cancer patients. Method: immunoSEQ multiplex PCR; TCRdb's copy keeps in-frame clones and lacks some. The table lists tens of thousands of clones, about 88% of them singletons, with 1.3% in the top ten. The sequenced sample was blood. Receptors were obtained from a woman aged 45 to 65 in good health.

A word on this clone: Within the sample, other DNA sequences also encode this same CDR3. The chain carries TRBV18 and TRBJ1-1; the match to TRBD1 covers 10 bases. The CDR3 covers 15 residues. J lost 2 bases, V lost 3 bases, and 3 bases had no gene match. CDR1 is KGHSH, CDR2 LQKENI, per germline. Here the CDR3 DNA reads TGTGCCAGCTCACCGTTGACAGGGGGCAACACTGAAGCTTTCTTT. Translating it yields CASSPLTGGNTEAFF.

In nucleotides, the CDR3 is TGTGCCAGCAGCTTAGAGGGACAGCTGAACACTGAAGCTTTCTTT. This sequence encodes CASSLEGQLNTEAFF. The chain joins TRBV13 to TRBJ1-1; TRBD1 matches at 7 bases. CDR3 length: 15 residues. The V and J ends lost 1 base and 0 bases, in that order; junction bases with no gene match: 2. Germline V gene lookup returns CDR1 PRHDT and CDR2 FYEKMQ (reference sequence). The variable domain in full, completed from reference TRBV13 and TRBJ1-1, reads AAGVIQSPRHLIKEKRETATLKCYPIPRHDTVYWYQQGPGQDPQFLISFYEKMQSDKGSIPDRFSAQQFSDYHSELNMSSLELGDSALYFCASSLEGQLNTEAFFGQGTRLTVV.

This clone showed up just once. This rearrangement joins TRBV11-2 to TRBJ2-1; TRBD1 might be the D (6 bases). This CDR3 is 14 amino acids long. The V gene's germline CDR1 is SGHAT and CDR2 FQNNGV. The V end lost 5 bases, the J end lost 4 bases, and 12 bases lay between the germline ends. CDR3 DNA: TGTGCCAGCAGCCGCGTGGACAGATACAATGAGCAGTTCTTC. Protein: CASSRVDRYNEQFF. Together with reference TRBV11-2 and TRBJ2-1, the CDR3 gives the full variable domain: EAGVAQSPRYKIIEKRQSVAFWCNPISGHATLYWYQQILGQGPKLLIQFQNNGVVDDSQLPKDRFSAERLKGVDSTLKIQPAKLEDSAVYLCASSRVDRYNEQFFGPGTRLTVL.

This clone showed up just once. The V gene is TRBV4-2, the J gene TRBJ2-3, with TRBD1 identical over 7 bases. Germline-derived CDR1 and CDR2 are LGHNA and YNFKEQ. J gave up 1 base and V 0 bases, and 13 bases lay outside the gene matches. There are 19 residues in the CDR3. The CDR3 DNA sequence: TGTGCCAGCAGCCAAGAGCCAGCCCAGGCAGGGGGAGGCACAGATACGCAGTATTTT. Translating gives CASSQEPAQAGGGTDTQYF.

The V and J genes are TRBV5-6 and TRBJ1-2; D is possibly TRBD1 (5 bases). The CDR3 has 12 amino acids. Germline-derived CDR1 and CDR2 are SGHDT and YYEEEE. The germline V and J ends were trimmed by 4 bases and 8 bases, with 12 bases remaining between them. CDR3 amino acids: CASSRDPMGYTF. The DNA for the CDR3 is TGTGCCAGCAGCCGGGACCCTATGGGCTACACCTTC.

V usage is TRBV28 and J usage is TRBJ2-7; D is perhaps TRBD1 or TRBD2 (5 bases each). V lost 6 bases to trimming and J lost 3 bases, with 15 bases between them. Germline V lookup: CDR1 MDHEN, CDR2 SYDVKM. The CDR3 covers 14 residues. The chain's CDR3 is CASSRGTVFYEQYF. Here the CDR3 DNA reads TGTGCCAGCAGCCGTGGGACGGTTTTCTACGAGCAGTACTTC.

This clone was observed a handful of times. The chain employs TRBV29-1 and TRBJ1-5, with a possible D match to TRBD1 (6 bases). There are 12 residues in the CDR3. V lost 5 bases to trimming and J lost 7 bases, with 12 bases between them. From germline, CDR1 is SQVTM and CDR2 ANQGSEA. CDR3 coding DNA: TGCAGCGTTCAGCAGGGACAACAGCCCCAGCATTTT. It yields the protein CSVQQGQQPQHF.

The V and J genes are TRBV4-2 and TRBJ2-5, with 13 bases aligning to TRBD2. V lost 0 bases, J lost 5 bases, and 9 bases stayed unmatched. The germline V gene has CDR1 LGHNA and CDR2 YNFKEQ. The CDR3 consists of 18 residues. This chain's CDR3 is CASSQDRGLAGREETQYF. DNA for the CDR3: TGTGCCAGCAGCCAAGATAGGGGACTAGCGGGAAGGGAGGAGACCCAGTACTTC.

This sequence joins TRBV15 and TRBJ1-3; D uncertain. The CDR3 runs to 16 residues. Germline V CDR1 and CDR2: LNHNV, YYDKDF (reference sequence). Trimming removed 0 bases from V and 0 bases from J, with 9 bases in between. The CDR3 spells CATSRDLANSGNTIYF. In nucleotides, the CDR3 is TGTGCCACCAGCAGAGATCTAGCGAACTCTGGAAACACCATATATTTT.

The J gene is TRBJ2-5, the V gene TRBV10-3; 11 nucleotides line up with TRBD1. Germline V gives CDR1 ENHRY, CDR2 SYGVKD. This CDR3 contains 15 residues. J gave up 3 bases and V 6 bases, and 6 bases lay outside the gene matches. The CDR3 coding sequence is TGTGCCATCAGCTCCGGGACAGGGGGTGAAGAGACCCAGTACTTC. Translated: CAISSGTGGEETQYF.

The V call is TRBV3-1 (or the pseudogene TRBV3-2), the J call TRBJ1-2; 7 nucleotides align to TRBD1. Germline V gene lookup returns CDR1 LGHDT and CDR2 YNNKEL (reference sequence). The CDR3 is 18 residues long. V gave up 1 base and J gave up 2 bases; unmatched junction bases: 13. The CDR3 DNA sequence: TGTGCCAGCAGCCAAGTGGAGGGGGCGGTTTTCTCGAACTATGGCTACACCTTC. Its translation is CASSQVEGAVFSNYGYTF.

V gene TRBV19 combines with J gene TRBJ1-5; a weak D match, TRBD1 (5 bases). CDR3 length equals 14 residues. V was pared by 2 bases and J by 3 bases, with 8 bases between. CDR1 and CDR2 from the germline V gene are LNHDA and SQIVND (reference sequence). The CDR3 spells CASSITGSNQPQHF. CDR3 DNA sequence: TGTGCCAGTAGTATAACAGGCTCCAATCAGCCCCAGCATTTT.

This chain uses TRBV27 with TRBJ1-1; TRBD1 might be the D (6 bases). Germline CDR1 and CDR2: MNHEY and SMNVEV (reference sequence). V dropped 6 bases and J dropped 1 base, with 6 bases sitting between them. CDR3 length: 12 residues. CDR3 protein: CASSRGNTEAFF. CDR3 bases: TGTGCCAGCAGCAGGGGGAACACTGAAGCTTTCTTT.

The chain carries TRBV5-8 and TRBJ2-5; 8 bases line up with TRBD2. This CDR3 is built from 15 residues. Per the germline V gene, CDR1 is SGHTS and CDR2 is YDEGEE. Losses at the gene ends were 4 bases for V and 1 base for J; bases not matched to a gene: 6. In DNA form, the CDR3 reads TGTGCCAGCAGCCGGGGGGGCTCCATCCAAGAGACCCAGTACTTC. Protein sequence: CASSRGGSIQETQYF. Combining the CDR3 with reference TRBV5-8 and TRBJ2-5 gives the whole variable domain EAGVTQSPTHLIKTRGQQATLRCSPISGHTSVYWYQQALGLGLQFLLWYDEGEERNRGNFPPRFSGRQFPNYSSELNVNALELEDSALYLCASSRGGSIQETQYFGPGTRLLVL.

The chain has TRBV19 and TRBJ1-4; maybe TRBD1 (5 bases). The ends were cut back, 6 bases at V and 8 bases at J, with 19 bases in the middle. The germline gives CDR1 LNHDA, CDR2 SQIVND (reference sequence). The CDR3 consists of 15 residues. The CDR3 protein is CASSLAIGGNEKLFF. In nucleotides, the CDR3 is TGTGCCAGTAGCCTGGCAATCGGGGGTAACGAAAAACTGTTTTTT. The full variable domain, in which reference TRBV19 and TRBJ1-4 provide the parts outside the CDR3, is DGGITQSPKYLFRKEGQNVTLSCEQNLNHDAMYWYRQDPGQGLRLIYYSQIVNDFQKGDIAEGYSVSREKKESFPLTVTSAQKNPTAFYLCASSLAIGGNEKLFFGSGTQLSVL.

The V and J genes are TRBV6-6 and TRBJ1-5; D may be TRBD1 (6 bases). Germline CDR1 and CDR2: MNHNY and SVGAGI (reference sequence). The CDR3 is made up of 15 amino acids. Trimming took 0 bases from V and 6 from J, leaving 12 bases between them. The CDR3 region is CASSYSGRGGQPQHF. The CDR3 bases are TGTGCCAGCAGTTACTCAGGCAGGGGCGGTCAGCCCCAGCATTTT.

This chain links TRBV7-3 with TRBJ2-3; D possibly corresponds to TRBD2 (6 bases). The germline gives CDR1 SGHTA, CDR2 FQGTGA. V was clipped by 5 bases and J by 2 bases, with 14 bases between them. The CDR3 is 15 amino acids. The CDR3 sequence is CASSLGGRYTDTQYF. The CDR3 coding sequence is TGTGCCAGCAGCCTCGGGGGACGATACACAGATACGCAGTATTTT. Supplemented by reference TRBV7-3 and TRBJ2-3, the full variable domain reads GAGVSQTPSNKVTEKGKYVELRCDPISGHTALYWYRQSLGQGPEFLIYFQGTGAADDSGLPNDRFFAVRPEGSVSTLKIQRTERGDSAVYLCASSLGGRYTDTQYFGPGTRLTVL.

This clone was recorded once. The chain uses TRBV19 and TRBJ2-5, with no clear D. The germline V gene has CDR1 LNHDA and CDR2 SQIVND (reference sequence). CDR3 size: 13 residues. The V gene lost 6 bases and the J gene lost 4 bases, with 12 bases spanning the gap. In nucleotides, the CDR3 is TGTGCCAGTAGCGGCGGACCTATAGAGACCCAGTACTTC. As protein: CASSGGPIETQYF.

The chain carries TRBV6-5 and TRBJ2-7; possibly TRBD1 for D (7 bases). Trimming pared 7 bases from V and 4 bases from J, leaving 17 bases between. Looked up from germline, CDR1 is MNHEY and CDR2 is SVGAGI. The CDR3 runs 14 residues. In DNA form, the CDR3 reads TGTGCCAGCACCCAGGGGGGCTCTCGTTACGAGCAGTACTTC. It translates to CASTQGGSRYEQYF.

The rearrangement links TRBV19 to TRBJ1-2; 11 nucleotides line up with TRBD1. The germline V gene has CDR1 LNHDA and CDR2 SQIVND (reference sequence). V was clipped by 3 bases and J by 4 bases; unmatched bases: 4. The CDR3 runs to 15 residues. Here the CDR3 reads CASSIPGTGGYGYTF. CDR3 in DNA: TGTGCCAGTAGTATCCCCGGGACAGGGGGCTATGGCTACACCTTC.

The chain carries TRBV7-3 and TRBJ2-6, with D hard to call. The ends were cut back, 3 bases at V and 2 bases at J, with 5 bases in the middle. Germline assignment: CDR1 SGHTA and CDR2 FQGTGA. The CDR3 is made up of 14 amino acids. Written as DNA, the CDR3 is TGTGCCAGCAGCTTCAGCCCTGGGGCCAACGTCCTGACTTTC. This gives the protein CASSFSPGANVLTF.

This clone occurred a few times. The chain employs TRBV23-1 and TRBJ2-7; possibly TRBD1 for D (7 bases). TRBV23-1 is an open reading frame whose function is uncertain. Trimming took off 0 bases at V and 6 bases at J, with 21 bases between the two ends. The CDR3 is 17 amino acids. The CDR3 sequence: CASSQSGQGGSGVEQYF. The CDR3 nucleotides are TGCGCCAGCAGTCAATCAGGCCAGGGGGGCTCTGGAGTCGAGCAGTACTTC.